Listed here are 11 T cell receptor beta chains from one sample, sequenced in a study of CD8+CD57+ T cells in acquired aplastic anemia. TCR beta VDJ and CDR3 were profiled, and genomic DNA was the template. From the reads, TCRdb called clonotypes with MiXCR, one entry per CDR3 protein. The sample lists over 250,000 distinct CDR3 sequences, around three fifths occurring once. All patients picked for sequencing had shown, by flow cytometry, an expansion of CD8+CD57+ cells. The specimen sequenced was sorted CD4+, CD8+, or CD8+CD57+ T cells (not recorded which) from PBMCs. Receptors originate from a human donor with aplastic anemia.

This clonotype has ten or more counts. The CDR3 nucleotides read TGCGCCAGCAGCCCAGGACAGGCTAGCAATCAGCCCCAGCATTTT. Its translation is CASSPGQASNQPQHF. This chain connects TRBV4-1 to TRBJ1-5, with 7 bases aligning to TRBD1. The trim removed 4 bases at V and 0 bases at J, leaving 3 bases unmatched. Germline V CDR1 and CDR2: MGHRA, YSYEKL. CDR3 length equals 15 residues.

V gene TRBV2 combines with J gene TRBJ1-1; D is unresolved. The germline V and J ends were trimmed by 2 bases and 9 bases, with 10 bases remaining between them. The CDR3 consists of 12 residues. The germline CDR1 and CDR2 sequences are SNHLY and FYNNEI. CDR3 nucleotide sequence: TGTGCCAGCAGTGAAATCAAGATACAAGCTTTCTTT. It yields the protein CASSEIKIQAFF.

The V and J genes are TRBV9 and TRBJ2-2; D unresolved. The CDR3 loop spans 15 amino acids. V was clipped by 0 bases and J by 1 base, with 7 bases between them. The germline V gene has CDR1 SGDLS and CDR2 YYNGEE. CDR3 region: CASSVVARNTGELFF. For the CDR3, the DNA is TGTGCCAGCAGCGTAGTAGCCCGGAACACCGGGGAGCTGTTTTTT.

The gene calls are TRBV10-2 and TRBJ2-3, with D possibly being TRBD1 or TRBD2 (6 bases each). Germline CDR1 reads WSHSY; CDR2 reads SAAADI. Trimming pared 1 base from V and 7 bases from J, leaving 18 bases between. This CDR3 region has 16 residues. The CDR3 loop is CASSEFGGPATNTQYF. CDR3 DNA: TGCGCCAGCAGTGAGTTTGGGGGGCCCGCTACGAATACGCAGTATTTT.

The sample holds many counts of this clonotype. The chain employs TRBV5-1 and TRBJ2-1; a possible D gene is TRBD2 (5 bases). This CDR3 region has 15 residues. Germline V CDR1 and CDR2: SGHRS, YFSETQ. V was shortened by 0 bases and J by 0 bases, with 7 bases between the two germline ends. CDR3 protein: CASSLDGSSYNEQFF. In DNA, the CDR3 is TGCGCCAGCAGCTTGGATGGGAGCTCCTACAATGAGCAGTTCTTC.

J is TRBJ2-7 and V is TRBV9; TRBD2 matches 13 bases. With 4 bases clipped from V and 2 bases from J, the junction kept 12 bases outside the gene matches. The CDR3 runs to 18 residues. The germline CDR1 and CDR2 sequences are SGDLS and YYNGEE. The CDR3 sequence is CASSPGTSGERGTYEQYF. The CDR3 DNA sequence: TGTGCCAGCAGCCCCGGGACTAGCGGGGAGAGGGGCACCTACGAGCAGTACTTC.

This clonotype was counted at least ten times. The chain employs TRBV6-1 and TRBJ2-7; D might be TRBD2 (6 bases). This CDR3 is 12 amino acids long. CDR1 and CDR2 from the germline V gene are MNHNS and SASEGT. Trimming removed 6 bases at V and 4 bases at J, with 10 bases between. The CDR3 DNA follows: TGTGCCAGCAGGGGACTTTGGTACGAGCAGTACTTC. Translation: CASRGLWYEQYF.

CDR3 DNA: TGTGCCAGCAGCTTAGGGGTAACGAACACCGGGGGCGGTGGCTACACCTTC. Its translation: CASSLGVTNTGGGGYTF. The gene calls are TRBV7-9 and TRBJ1-2, with a possible D match to TRBD1 (6 bases). The CDR3 is 17 residues long. Germline CDR1 SEHNR, CDR2 FQNEAQ (reference sequence). Trimming shortened V by 1 base and J by 7 bases, and 22 bases separated the two germline ends.

This clonotype showed up many times. The chain recombines TRBV10-3 with TRBJ2-3; D might be TRBD1 (8 bases). V was pared by 7 bases and J by 0 bases, with 17 bases between. Germline CDR1 is ENHRY and CDR2 is SYGVKD. The CDR3 is made up of 16 amino acids. CDR3 in amino acids: CAINPHRGGSTDTQYF. DNA for the CDR3: TGTGCCATCAATCCACACAGGGGGGGGAGCACAGATACGCAGTATTTT.

The CDR3: CSATGQGASGGYNEQFF. The CDR3 DNA reads as TGCAGTGCAACCGGACAGGGGGCTAGCGGGGGATACAATGAGCAGTTCTTC. This chain connects TRBV20-1 to TRBJ2-1, with D tentatively TRBD1 (11 bases). Germline values: CDR1 DFQATT, CDR2 SNEGSKA (reference sequence). The CDR3 is made up of 17 amino acids. V was shortened by 6 bases and J by 4 bases, with 25 bases between the two germline ends.

This clonotype was detected only a few times. The genes are TRBV7-9 and TRBJ2-7; 11 bases are a match to TRBD1. V gave up 3 bases and J gave up 0 bases; unmatched junction bases: 1. The CDR3 has 15 amino acids. CDR1 SEHNR and CDR2 FQNEAQ come from the germline V gene (reference sequence). CDR3 sequence (DNA): TGTGCCAGCAGCTTTGGGACAGGGGGCTCCTACGAGCAGTACTTC. It translates to CASSFGTGGSYEQYF.